The sequence of this T cell receptor beta chain was determined in a study of post-analysis software for immune sequencing data (dated by TCRdb to between 2014 and 2016). Context from the whole study: Recorded disease courses included relapsing-remitting, secondary progressive and progressive-relapsing multiple sclerosis, with some patients lacking subtype annotation. A subset of samples was prepared in parallel using single-end sample barcoding, then pooled and co-amplified after Illumina adapter ligation. The patient repertoires were compared against 11 previously published healthy control repertoires obtained from donors aged about 6 to 28 years. Beyond this particular receptor, the publication reports: Significantly higher frequencies in patients than in controls were found for about 5 TRBV segments, including TRBV5-6, TRBV5-1 and TRBV20-1. Multiple sclerosis patients had significantly lower normalized Chao1 diversity than controls, a result that suggests substantial peripheral T-cell clonal expansion. When samples were clustered directly using the F measure, samples prepared in the same batch co-clustered strongly, which prompted a batch-effect correction. The multiple sclerosis patient group was slightly younger than the control group.

This clonotype has just a few counts. This clone's antigen is unknown. Per-base qualities were not stored, and no clone one base away is much larger. To demonstrate the VDJtools post-analysis software, the study profiled TCR beta repertoires from the peripheral blood of around 13 young patients with multiple sclerosis. The multiple sclerosis patients were children and adolescents between roughly 6 and 16 years of age. Receptor libraries were prepared by PCR. Instrument on record: Illumina HiSeq 2500. To reduce PCR and sequencing biases, unique molecular identifiers were incorporated into the TCR beta cDNA libraries. Per 1 to 10 million input T cells, 500,000 or so cDNA molecules were obtained, such that each molecule approximated one T cell. Patient libraries were prepared and sequenced with the same protocol used for the earlier healthy control dataset. Samples belonging to the same batch were prepared together, multiplexed and sequenced on a shared HiSeq lane. The paper's processing steps were these. MIGEC handled the raw barcoded reads, throwing out single-read molecular identifier groups before consensus assembly and CDR3 extraction. Clonotype tables were post-analysed with VDJtools, normalizing diversity by down-sampling all datasets to the smallest sample size. In repertoire overlap clustering, CDR3 amino acid sequences, but not nucleotide sequences, were matched to correct batch-related cross-sample contamination. TCRdb redid the processing of the public reads, applying fastp at Q25 and MiXCR, and retained in-frame beta chains. All rows with the same CDR3 protein become a single entry with the most common DNA and genes. TCRdb assigned the V and J calls; the authors' analysis was not used. The sample yields about 770,000 distinct CDR3 sequences; 40% to 55% were counted once. The ten biggest clones cover 4.9% of the sample.

V and J are trimmed by 3 bases and 13 bases, and the gene matches miss 15 bases of the junction. The CDR3, from cysteine to phenylalanine, totals 17 residues. The read is trimmed to its CDR3 DNA, 51 bases read in frame from base 1. CDR1 LGHDT and CDR2 YNNKEL were looked up in the germline V gene (reference sequence). The clonotype comes from a girl aged 5-17 years with multiple sclerosis. Material for sequencing was blood. The chain employs TRBV3-1 and TRBJ2-1; 13 of the junction bases match TRBD2. This receptor carries the CDR3 CASSQIGLAGDQETQFF. The sequenced DNA: TGTGCCAGCAGCCAGATAGGACTAGCGGGAGACCAAGAGACCCAGTTCTTC.